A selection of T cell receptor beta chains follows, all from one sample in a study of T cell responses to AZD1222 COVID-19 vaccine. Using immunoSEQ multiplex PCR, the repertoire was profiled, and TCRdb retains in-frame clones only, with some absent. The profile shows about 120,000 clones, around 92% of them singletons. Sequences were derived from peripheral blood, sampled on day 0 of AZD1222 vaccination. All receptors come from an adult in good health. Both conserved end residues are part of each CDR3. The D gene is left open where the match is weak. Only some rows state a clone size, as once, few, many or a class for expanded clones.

CASSYSIGGGDTEAFF	TGTGCCAGCAGTTACTCGATCGGGGGGGGAGACACTGAAGCTTTCTTT	.	.	TRBV6-5	TRBJ1-1
CASSQDRVRNEKLFF	TGCGCCAGCAGCCAAGACAGGGTTCGGAATGAAAAACTGTTTTTT	.	.	TRBV4-1	TRBJ1-4
CASSVGQGPHNEQFF	TGTGCCAGCAGCGTAGGGCAGGGGCCCCACAATGAGCAGTTCTTC	.	.	TRBV9	TRBJ2-1
CAISLGTGPNQPQHF	TGTGCCATCAGTCTAGGGACAGGGCCTAATCAGCCCCAGCATTTT	.	TRBD1	TRBV10-3	TRBJ1-5
CASSPLAGVHEQYF	TGTGCCAGCAGCCCCCTAGCGGGAGTCCACGAGCAGTACTTC	.	TRBD2	TRBV7-9	TRBJ2-7
CASSPVPGLAGGSTDTQYF	TGCGCCAGCAGCCCAGTCCCGGGACTAGCGGGAGGCTCCACAGATACGCAGTATTTT	.	TRBD2	TRBV4-3	TRBJ2-3
CATSDPKDENEQFF	TGTGCCACCAGTGACCCTAAGGACGAAAATGAGCAGTTCTTC	.	.	TRBV24-1	TRBJ2-1
CASSYGTGSTEAFF	TGTGCCAGCAGCTACGGGACAGGGAGCACTGAAGCTTTCTTT	once	TRBD1	TRBV11-2	TRBJ1-1
CASSLGPGVYGYTF	TGTGCCAGCAGCCTAGGACCCGGGGTCTATGGCTACACCTTC	once	.	TRBV14	TRBJ1-2
CASNHEGENEQFF	TGTGCCAGCAACCACGAAGGGGAGAATGAGCAGTTCTTC	.	.	TRBV28	TRBJ2-1
CASSLQWQKAYEQYF	TGTGCCAGCAGCTTACAGTGGCAGAAAGCCTACGAGCAGTACTTC	.	.	TRBV5-8	TRBJ2-7
CASRDRGRTDTGELFF	TGCGCCAGCAGGGACAGGGGCCGCACGGACACCGGGGAGCTGTTTTTT	.	TRBD1	TRBV10-2	TRBJ2-2
CASRDQRGAYEQYF	TGTGCCAGCAGAGACCAGCGGGGGGCCTACGAGCAGTACTTC	.	TRBD2	TRBV28	TRBJ2-7
CASSPSGGQGYTQYF	TGCGCCAGCAGCCCGAGCGGGGGGCAGGGTTATACGCAGTATTTT	.	TRBD2	TRBV10-1	TRBJ2-3
CASSQESALGAFF	TGCGCCAGCAGCCAAGAGTCGGCGCTGGGAGCTTTCTTT	.	.	TRBV4-3	TRBJ1-1
CASSVDIGNQETQYF	TGTGCCAGCAGCGTAGATATAGGGAACCAAGAGACCCAGTACTTC	.	.	TRBV9	TRBJ2-5
CASSATTGGWTNEKLFF	TGTGCCAGCAGTGCGACGACAGGGGGCTGGACTAATGAAAAACTGTTTTTT	.	TRBD1	TRBV7-9	TRBJ1-4
CASSPARNQPQHF	TGTGCCAGCAGCCCTGCCCGTAATCAGCCCCAGCATTTT	.	.	TRBV27	TRBJ1-5
CASSFPGTGNEQYF	TGTGCCAGCAGTTTCCCAGGGACGGGGAACGAGCAGTACTTC	.	.	TRBV28	TRBJ2-7
CASSYTGLAAYNEQFF	TGTGCCAGCAGTTACACCGGACTAGCGGCTTACAATGAGCAGTTCTTC	.	TRBD2	TRBV6-5	TRBJ2-1
CASSSTGVSYGYTF	TGTGCCAGCAGTTCGACAGGGGTGAGCTATGGCTACACCTTC	.	TRBD1	TRBV28	TRBJ1-2
CASSLGVEQGGEQYF	TGTGCCAGCAGTTTAGGGGTAGAACAGGGTGGCGAGCAGTACTTC	.	.	TRBV28	TRBJ2-7
CASSQDTGLVNEQFF	TGCGCCAGCAGCCAAGATACGGGGTTAGTCAATGAGCAGTTCTTC	.	.	TRBV4-3	TRBJ2-1
CASSPLTSTDTQYF	TGTGCCAGCTCACCACTAACCAGCACAGATACGCAGTATTTT	.	.	TRBV18	TRBJ2-3
CASSPDREESYTF	TGTGCCAGCTCGCCGGACAGGGAGGAGAGCTACACCTTC	.	TRBD1	TRBV18	TRBJ1-2
CASSEAGSLGVREQYF	TGTGCCAGCAGTGAAGCCGGATCATTGGGCGTCAGGGAGCAGTACTTC	.	.	TRBV25-1	TRBJ2-7
CASSLIGTGLQSGAFF	TGTGCCAGCAGCTTGATTGGGACAGGCTTACAATCGGGGGCTTTCTTT	.	TRBD1	TRBV5-5	TRBJ1-1
CASSKTCRNYGYTF	TGTGCCAGCAGCAAAACTTGTCGGAACTATGGCTACACCTTC	.	.	TRBV21-1	TRBJ1-2
CASSLTSGGYNEQFF	TGCGCCAGCAGCTTGACTAGCGGGGGCTACAATGAGCAGTTCTTC	.	TRBD2	TRBV5-1	TRBJ2-1
CASSLDLSRAYGYTF	TGTGCCAGCAGCCTTGACCTCTCTCGAGCCTATGGCTACACCTTC	.	.	TRBV5-5	TRBJ1-2
CASSQVRWSFNEKLFF	TGCGCCAGCAGCCAAGTCAGGTGGTCTTTCAATGAAAAACTGTTTTTT	.	.	TRBV4-3	TRBJ1-4
CASTSPESMNTEAFF	TGTGCCAGCACCTCCCCAGAGAGCATGAACACTGAAGCTTTCTTT	.	.	TRBV11-2	TRBJ1-1
CASSSLTRNTEAFF	TGTGCCAGCAGCTCTTTAACACGGAACACTGAAGCTTTCTTT	.	.	TRBV5-6	TRBJ1-1
CASSVGSGGPTDTQYF	TGTGCCAGCAGCGTCGGTAGCGGGGGACCCACAGATACGCAGTATTTT	.	TRBD2	TRBV9	TRBJ2-3
CASSEVGTGRGYGYTF	TGTGCCAGCAGTGAAGTGGGTACGGGGCGCGGCTATGGCTACACCTTC	.	.	TRBV2	TRBJ1-2
CASSLAEGNTDTQYF	TGCGCCAGCAGCTTGGCCGAAGGGAACACAGATACGCAGTATTTT	.	.	TRBV5-1	TRBJ2-3
CASSSGRALEGYTF	TGTGCCAGCAGTTCCGGCAGGGCACTAGAGGGCTACACCTTC	.	.	TRBV28	TRBJ1-2
CASSQSHRGNTEAFF	TGTGCCAGCAGCCAATCTCATCGGGGAAACACTGAAGCTTTCTTT	.	.	TRBV6-2/TRBV6-3	TRBJ1-1
CASSVVDSYEQYF	TGTGCCAGCAGCGTAGTCGATAGCTACGAGCAGTACTTC	.	.	TRBV9	TRBJ2-7
CAIWQGLNTEAFF	TGTGCCATCTGGCAGGGTTTGAACACTGAAGCTTTCTTT	.	.	TRBV10-3	TRBJ1-1
CASSLGAGEQFF	TGTGCCAGCAGTTTAGGGGCGGGGGAGCAGTTCTTC	.	.	TRBV12-3/TRBV12-4	TRBJ2-1
CAFGTGVGNTIYF	TGTGCCTTTGGGACAGGGGTAGGAAACACCATATATTTT	.	TRBD1	TRBV30	TRBJ1-3